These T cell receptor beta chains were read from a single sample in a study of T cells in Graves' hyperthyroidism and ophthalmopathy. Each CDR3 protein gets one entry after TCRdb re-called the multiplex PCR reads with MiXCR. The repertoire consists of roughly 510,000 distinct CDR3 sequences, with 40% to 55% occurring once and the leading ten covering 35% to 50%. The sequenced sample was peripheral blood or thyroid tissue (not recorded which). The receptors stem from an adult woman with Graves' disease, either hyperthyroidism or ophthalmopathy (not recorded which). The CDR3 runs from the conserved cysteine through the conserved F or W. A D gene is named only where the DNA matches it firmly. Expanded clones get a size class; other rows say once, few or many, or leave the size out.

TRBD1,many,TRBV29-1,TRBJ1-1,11,CSVQGDTEAFF,TGCAGCGTACAGGGGGACACTGAAGCTTTCTTT
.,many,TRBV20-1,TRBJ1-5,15,CSATSGGASNQPQHF,TGCAGTGCTACCTCCGGCGGGGCCAGCAATCAGCCCCAGCATTTT
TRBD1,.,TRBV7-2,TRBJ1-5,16,CASSLGQALSNQPQHF,TGTGCCAGCAGCTTGGGACAGGCTCTTAGCAATCAGCCCCAGCATTTT
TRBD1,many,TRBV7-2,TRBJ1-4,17,CASSLPYAGGRNEKLFF,TGTGCCAGCAGCCTGCCCTATGCAGGGGGCCGGAATGAAAAACTGTTTTTT
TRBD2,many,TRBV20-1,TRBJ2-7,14,CSAGAGGRTYEQYF,TGCAGTGCTGGAGCGGGAGGGAGAACCTACGAGCAGTACTTC
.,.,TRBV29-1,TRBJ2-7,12,CSVEGAHLEQYF,TGCAGCGTTGAAGGGGCACATCTCGAGCAGTACTTC
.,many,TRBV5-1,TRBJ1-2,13,CASSFGRIYGYTF,TGCGCCAGCAGCTTTGGACGGATCTATGGCTACACCTTC
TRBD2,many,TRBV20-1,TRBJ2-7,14,CSARDGLAGYEQYF,TGCAGTGCTAGAGACGGACTAGCGGGCTACGAGCAGTACTTC
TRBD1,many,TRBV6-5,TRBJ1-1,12,CASSSTGGEAFF,TGTGCCAGCAGTTCGACAGGGGGTGAAGCTTTCTTT
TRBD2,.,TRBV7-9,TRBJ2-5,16,CASSAGLAGGWETQYF,TGTGCCAGCAGCGCCGGACTAGCGGGAGGTTGGGAGACCCAGTACTTC
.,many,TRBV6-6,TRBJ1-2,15,CASSYSYTSNYGYTF,TGTGCCAGCAGTTACTCGTATACTTCCAACTATGGCTACACCTTC
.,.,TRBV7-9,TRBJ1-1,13,CASSLDRRLGAFF,TGTGCCAGCAGCCTCGACAGGCGGTTAGGGGCTTTCTTT
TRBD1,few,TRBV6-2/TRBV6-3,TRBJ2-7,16,CASRPRPTGGSYEQYF,TGTGCCAGCAGACCGAGACCCACAGGGGGCTCCTACGAGCAGTACTTC
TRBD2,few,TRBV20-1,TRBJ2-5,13,CSAKGAGGQTQYF,TGCAGTGCTAAAGGAGCGGGGGGACAGACCCAGTACTTC
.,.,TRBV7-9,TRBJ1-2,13,CASSRRFYYGYTF,TGTGCCAGCAGCCGTAGGTTTTACTATGGCTACACCTTC
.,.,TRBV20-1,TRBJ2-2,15,CSAREDGTGTGELFF,TGCAGTGCTAGGGAAGACGGGACGGGCACCGGGGAGCTGTTTTTT
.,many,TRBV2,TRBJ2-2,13,CASSDKYTGELFF,TGTGCCAGCAGTGATAAATACACCGGGGAGCTGTTTTTT
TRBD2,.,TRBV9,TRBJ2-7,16,CASSAGASGRQYEQYF,TGTGCCAGCAGCGCCGGGGCTAGCGGGAGGCAGTACGAGCAGTACTTC
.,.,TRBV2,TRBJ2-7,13,CASSEVIRVKQYF,TGTGCCAGCAGTGAAGTTATCCGGGTTAAGCAGTACTTC
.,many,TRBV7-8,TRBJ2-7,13,CASSMGGGYEQYF,TGTGCCAGCAGCATGGGGGGAGGCTACGAGCAGTACTTC
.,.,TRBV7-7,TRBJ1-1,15,CASSHEGGWNTEAFF,TGTGCTAGCAGCCACGAGGGTGGCTGGAACACTGAAGCTTTCTTT
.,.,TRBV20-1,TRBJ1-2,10,CSVGWGGYTF,TGCAGTGTTGGTTGGGGTGGCTACACCTTC
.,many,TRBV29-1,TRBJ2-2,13,CSVGLRNTGELFF,TGCAGCGTTGGCCTGAGGAACACCGGGGAGCTGTTTTTT
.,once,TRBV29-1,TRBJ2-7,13,CSVVGRVSYEQYF,TGCAGCGTTGTCGGCAGGGTATCGTACGAGCAGTACTTC
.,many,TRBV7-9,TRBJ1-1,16,CASSLGQSGGDTEAFF,TGTGCCAGCAGCCTTGGACAGTCCGGCGGGGACACTGAAGCTTTCTTT
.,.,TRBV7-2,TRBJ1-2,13,CASSPQDLAGYTF,TGTGCCAGCAGCCCCCAGGACCTTGCTGGCTACACCTTC
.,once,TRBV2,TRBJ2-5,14,CASSRDAARETQYF,TGTGCCAGCAGTCGGGACGCGGCCAGGGAGACCCAGTACTTC
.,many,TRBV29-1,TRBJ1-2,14,CSALRSGENYGYTF,TGCAGCGCCCTTAGGTCAGGGGAGAACTATGGCTACACCTTC
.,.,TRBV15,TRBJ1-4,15,CATSSLGGTNEKLFF,TGTGCCACCAGCAGTTTAGGTGGCACTAATGAAAAACTGTTTTTT
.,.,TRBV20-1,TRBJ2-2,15,CSARRGAGNTGELFF,TGCAGTGCTAGACGAGGGGCAGGGAACACTGGGGAGCTGTTTTTT
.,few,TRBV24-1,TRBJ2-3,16,CATSDPSSRLTDTQYF,TGTGCCACCAGTGATCCCTCCTCCCGCCTCACAGATACGCAGTATTTT
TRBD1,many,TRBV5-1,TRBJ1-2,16,CASSLNRGNEVGGYTF,TGCGCCAGCAGCTTGAACAGGGGAAACGAAGTAGGTGGCTACACCTTC
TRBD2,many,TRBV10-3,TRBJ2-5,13,CAISGGFQETQYF,TGTGCCATCAGCGGGGGGTTCCAAGAGACCCAGTACTTC
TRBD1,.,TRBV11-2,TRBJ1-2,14,CASSPGGEPYGYTF,TGTGCCAGCAGCCCAGGGGGGGAGCCCTATGGCTACACCTTC
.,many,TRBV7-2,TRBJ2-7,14,CASSLAGSTYEQYF,TGTGCCAGCAGCTTAGCCGGATCCACCTACGAGCAGTACTTC
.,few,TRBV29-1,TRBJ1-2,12,CSVEGVGYGYTF,TGCAGCGTTGAAGGGGTGGGATATGGCTACACCTTC
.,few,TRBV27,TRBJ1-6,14,CASSLSRVNSPLHF,TGTGCCAGCAGTTTATCCCGAGTTAATTCACCCCTCCACTTT
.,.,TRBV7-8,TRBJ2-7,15,CASSVYRLGTYEQYF,TGTGCCAGCAGCGTGTACCGACTCGGAACCTACGAGCAGTACTTC
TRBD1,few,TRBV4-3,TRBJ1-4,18,CASSQSPTGGKANEKLFF,TGCGCCAGCAGCCAATCCCCGACAGGGGGGAAGGCTAATGAAAAACTGTTTTTT
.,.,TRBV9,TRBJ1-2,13,CASSGTVKDGYTF,TGTGCCAGCAGCGGGACAGTCAAGGATGGCTACACCTTC
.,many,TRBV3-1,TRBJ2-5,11,CASSQSKTQYF,TGTGCCAGCAGCCAATCGAAGACCCAGTACTTC
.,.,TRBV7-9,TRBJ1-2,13,CASSQPGHNGYTF,TGTGCCAGCAGCCAACCGGGACACAACGGCTACACCTTC